The rows below give T cell receptor beta chains drawn from one sample of a study of early T cells in non-severe SARS-CoV-2 infection. TCRdb re-called the 5' RACE reads through MiXCR, storing one row per CDR3 protein. The data show approximately 69,000 distinct CDR3 sequences, about 12% seen once. Material for sequencing was whole blood. The receptors here all came from an adult who was a healthcare worker with PCR-confirmed SARS-CoV-2 infection or an uninfected control (not recorded which). CDR3s include the opening cysteine and the closing phenylalanine or tryptophan. The order of the fields is J gene, V gene, clone size, D gene, CDR3 DNA, CDR3 protein. D genes are given only for firm matches. Expanded clones are given a class, and other clones once, few, many or no size at all.

TRBJ2-3 | TRBV7-9 | few | - | TGTGCCAGCAGCTCCTTTAGGGCCATCAGGGGGACTAGCACAGATACGCAGTATTTT | CASSSFRAIRGTSTDTQYF
TRBJ2-5 | TRBV7-8 | many | - | TGTGCCAGCAGCTTATATACAGGCCCGGGGACCCAGTACTTC | CASSLYTGPGTQYF
TRBJ2-3 | TRBV7-3 | - | TRBD1 | TGTGCCAGCAGCACAGGGGCAGATACGCAGTATTTT | CASSTGADTQYF
TRBJ2-5 | TRBV4-1 | many | - | TGCGCCAGCAGCCACAACCAAGAGACCCAGTACTTC | CASSHNQETQYF
TRBJ2-1 | TRBV7-6 | - | - | TGTGCCAGCAGTAAAAACTCGGGACTGAAGGGCTCCTACAATGAGCAGTTCTTC | CASSKNSGLKGSYNEQFF
TRBJ2-1 | TRBV20-1 | many | - | TGCAGTGCTAGAGATCAGACCAGGGGCCTGGATGAGCAGTTCTTC | CSARDQTRGLDEQFF
TRBJ1-5 | TRBV3-1 | - | - | TGTGCCAGCAGCCAAGGAAGGGGATCTCAGCCCCAGCATTTT | CASSQGRGSQPQHF
TRBJ2-7 | TRBV12-3/TRBV12-4 | - | - | TGTGCCAGCAGTTTGGGCCCCTTACAGGATACCTACGAGCAGTACTTC | CASSLGPLQDTYEQYF
TRBJ2-7 | TRBV29-1 | - | - | TGCAGCGTTGGGGCCTACTACGAGCAGTACTTC | CSVGAYYEQYF
TRBJ1-2 | TRBV3-1 | - | - | TGTGCCAGCAGCCAAGGACAGGAGTATGGCTACACCTTC | CASSQGQEYGYTF
TRBJ2-7 | TRBV5-1 | few | TRBD1 | TGCGCCAGCAGCGCAGACAGGGTCCGAATCTACTTC | CASSADRVRIYF
TRBJ1-6 | TRBV5-1 | - | - | TGCGCCAGCAGCTTGGTAGCGGGGGAGAAGGATTCACCCCTCCACTTT | CASSLVAGEKDSPLHF
TRBJ1-2 | TRBV30 | - | TRBD1 | TGTGCCTGGGGGACAGGGCGATACTATGGCTACACCTTC | CAWGTGRYYGYTF
TRBJ2-3 | TRBV12-5 | - | TRBD1 | TGTGCTAGTGGTACCGGGACAGGGGACGTAGATACGCAGTATTTT | CASGTGTGDVDTQYF
TRBJ1-4 | TRBV6-5 | many | TRBD1 | TGTGCCAGCAGCAAACAGGGGGCGGCGAAGAAACTGTTTTTT | CASSKQGAAKKLFF
TRBJ2-7 | TRBV10-3 | few | TRBD2 | TGTGCCATCAGTGAAGCGGGGGCGCCCCACGAGCAGTACTTC | CAISEAGAPHEQYF
TRBJ2-1 | TRBV12-3/TRBV12-4 | - | - | TGTGCCAGCAGTTTACTAAATGAGCAGTTCTTC | CASSLLNEQFF
TRBJ1-2 | TRBV25-1 | - | - | TGTGCCAGCAGTGAATTGAGGGAGAACTATGGCTACACCTTC | CASSELRENYGYTF
TRBJ2-2 | TRBV5-1 | - | - | TGCGCCAGCAGCTCGATTACAGGGACCGGGGAGCTGTTTTTT | CASSSITGTGELFF
TRBJ1-4 | TRBV6-5 | - | - | TGTGCCAGCAGGGTGACAGCCTTTAATGAAAAACTGTTTTTT | CASRVTAFNEKLFF
TRBJ2-5 | TRBV9 | few | - | TGTGCCAGCAGCGTAGTGAGCGGCCAAGAGACCCAGTACTTC | CASSVVSGQETQYF
TRBJ2-6 | TRBV6-5 | many | - | TGTGCCAGCACCGTCGGGGCTGGGGCCAACGTCCTGACTTTC | CASTVGAGANVLTF
TRBJ2-2 | TRBV6-2/TRBV6-3 | few | TRBD2 | TGTGCCAGCAATCTAGCGGGAGCGGACACCGGGGAGCTGTTTTTT | CASNLAGADTGELFF
TRBJ2-7 | TRBV7-2 | few | TRBD2 | TGTGCCAGCAGCTTGAGGGGCTCTAGCGGGAGAACCTACGAGCAGTACTTC | CASSLRGSSGRTYEQYF
TRBJ1-4 | TRBV5-1 | few | TRBD1 | TGCGCCAGCAGCCCACAGGGGGCTCCTAATGAAAAACTGTTTTTT | CASSPQGAPNEKLFF
TRBJ1-6 | TRBV3-1 | many | TRBD1 | TGTGCCAGCCGACAGGGCAATAATTCACCCCTCCACTTT | CASRQGNNSPLHF
TRBJ1-2 | TRBV19 | many | - | TGTGCCAGTAGTAAGGGCCGGCAGTATGGCTACACCTTC | CASSKGRQYGYTF
TRBJ1-1 | TRBV29-1 | few | - | TGCAGCGTTGACCGGGGGCGCAACACTGAAGCTTTCTTT | CSVDRGRNTEAFF
TRBJ2-7 | TRBV7-9 | many | - | TGTGCCAGCAGCTTGACCCGTTCAGGAGAGCAGTACTTC | CASSLTRSGEQYF
TRBJ1-2 | TRBV30 | many | TRBD1 | TGTGCCTTACAGGGGAACCTCGAAGGCTACACCTTC | CALQGNLEGYTF
TRBJ1-3 | TRBV10-2 | many | - | TGCGCCAGTCGACAGAGCTCTGGAAACACCATATATTTT | CASRQSSGNTIYF
TRBJ1-2 | TRBV4-1 | few | - | TGCGCCAGCAGCCAAGAAGGTTATGGCTACACCTTC | CASSQEGYGYTF
TRBJ2-2 | TRBV7-6 | - | TRBD1 | TGTGCCAGCAGCCACCGGGACAGGGTTACCGGGGAGCTGTTTTTT | CASSHRDRVTGELFF
TRBJ2-7 | TRBV25-1 | - | - | TGTGCCAGCAGTGACGAGGGAACCCACTCCGAGCAGTACTTC | CASSDEGTHSEQYF
TRBJ2-7 | TRBV7-6 | - | TRBD1 | TGTGCCAGCAGCCAAGATAGGGGGCGAGAGCAGTACTTC | CASSQDRGREQYF
TRBJ2-5 | TRBV11-2 | - | - | TGTGCCAGCAGCCGGACGTTCCAAGAGACCCAGTACTTC | CASSRTFQETQYF
TRBJ2-7 | TRBV12-5 | few | - | TGTGCTAGTGGAAGGACAGCGGCCTCATACGAGCAGTACTTC | CASGRTAASYEQYF
TRBJ2-7 | TRBV2 | - | TRBD1 | TGTGCCAGCATGAGGGACAGGAGCTACGAGCAGTACTTC | CASMRDRSYEQYF
TRBJ2-5 | TRBV7-9 | many | TRBD2 | TGTGCCAGCAGCTTAGGGACGGGAGGCGGCGAGACCCAGTACTTC | CASSLGTGGGETQYF
TRBJ2-2 | TRBV10-1 | - | - | TGCGCCAGCAGTAGGGACGGCACGAACACCGGGGAGCTGTTTTTT | CASSRDGTNTGELFF
TRBJ1-2 | TRBV18 | many | TRBD1 | TGTGCCAGCTCACCGGACAGGGGGCCCGGCTATGGCTACACCTTC | CASSPDRGPGYGYTF
TRBJ2-2 | TRBV24-1 | few | - | TGTGCCACCAGTGATTATAACAGGAGGGGCACCGGGGAGCTGTTTTTT | CATSDYNRRGTGELFF
TRBJ2-7 | TRBV6-2/TRBV6-3 | - | - | TGTGACAGCAGCCCTCCATCGTTACCTCACGAGCAGTACTTC | CDSSPPSLPHEQYF
TRBJ1-1 | TRBV4-3 | few | - | TGCGCCAGCAGCCAGATGCTGAGTGCGAACACTGAAGCTTTCTTT | CASSQMLSANTEAFF
TRBJ2-2 | TRBV2 | - | - | TGTGCCAGCAGTGGGCGAGACCCGAACTGGGGCGGGGAGCTGTTTTTT | CASSGRDPNWGGELFF